The clone carrying this T cell receptor beta chain occurred a few times. The antigen remains unidentified. TCRdb passed the 5' RACE reads through MiXCR, listing each CDR3 protein once. The data contain about 470,000 distinct CDR3 sequences, 20% to 25% of them singletons. The data stem from a study of identical twins. Notes on the study in general: The study based its conclusions on cross-sectional statistical analysis and did not follow the same donors.

CDR1 is MNHEY, CDR2 SVGEGT, per germline. The V segment lost 7 bases and the J segment 4 bases; nucleotides outside the gene matches: 6. This CDR3 is 15 amino acids long. The same sample was also used in a study of T cells expressing NK-cell markers. That paper states: Investigators obtained TCR beta repertoires from sorted CD3+CD56+NKG2C+, CD3+CD56+NKG2C- and CD3+CD56-NKG2C+ T cells.

Sequenced input: CD4+ T cells sorted from blood. The sequence derives from a woman younger than 30 in good health. The V call is TRBV6-2 or TRBV6-3, the J call TRBJ2-3, with TRBD2 matching over 12 bases. CDR3 residues: CASKRLAGVPDTQYF. CDR3 bases: TGTGCCAGCAAGCGACTAGCGGGAGTCCCAGATACGCAGTATTTT.